These T cell receptor beta chains were read from a single sample in a study of cytomegalovirus exposure and HLA in healthy donors. The method was immunoSEQ multiplex PCR; TCRdb's version includes in-frame clones alone and lacks a portion of them. This sample has over 200,000 clones; 88% occur once, and the top ten carry 2.9%. Source material: PBMCs. These receptors originate from a woman between 18 and 30 years old in good health and CMV-seronegative. CDR3s include the opening cysteine and the closing phenylalanine or tryptophan. The D gene is left open where the match is weak. Only part of the rows carry a size: once, few, many, or a class if the clone is expanded.

clone_size,d_call,j_call,v_call,cdr3_aa,cdr3_nt
.,.,TRBJ2-2,TRBV19,CASSKGADRGELFF,TGTGCCAGTAGTAAAGGGGCAGATCGCGGGGAGCTGTTTTTT
.,TRBD2,TRBJ2-3,TRBV2,CASRLSGSMLDTQYF,TGTGCCAGCAGACTTAGCGGGAGCATGCTAGATACGCAGTATTTT
.,TRBD1,TRBJ1-2,TRBV28,CASIISGTGHSYGYTF,TGTGCCAGCATAATATCCGGGACAGGTCATTCCTATGGCTACACCTTC
.,TRBD1,TRBJ2-7,TRBV27,CASSLHRGILTYEQYF,TGTGCCAGCAGTTTGCACAGGGGGATTCTTACCTACGAGCAGTACTTC
.,.,TRBJ1-1,TRBV29-1,CSVAVRADTEAFF,TGCAGCGTTGCGGTCAGGGCCGACACTGAAGCTTTCTTT
once,TRBD2,TRBJ2-7,TRBV28,CASSGGREGVYYEQYF,TGTGCCAGCAGTGGGGGGAGGGAAGGTGTCTACTACGAGCAGTACTTC
.,.,TRBJ2-7,TRBV4-1,CASSLEPPSAGTYEQYF,TGCGCCAGCAGCCTCGAACCCCCGAGTGCAGGAACCTACGAGCAGTACTTC
.,TRBD1,TRBJ2-7,TRBV20-1,CRGKQGAEQYF,TGCAGGGGTAAACAGGGGGCCGAGCAGTACTTC
.,.,TRBJ1-2,TRBV30,CAWSVSGGNYGYTF,TGTGCCTGGAGTGTTAGTGGCGGGAACTATGGCTACACCTTC
.,.,TRBJ2-7,TRBV28,CASTEGPVYEQYF,TGTGCCAGCACGGAGGGACCTGTTTACGAGCAGTACTTC
.,TRBD1,TRBJ2-7,TRBV27,CASSDRGSTYEQYF,TGTGCCAGCAGTGACAGGGGGTCGACCTACGAGCAGTACTTC
.,.,TRBJ2-7,TRBV7-2,CASSLTGVYEQYF,TGTGCCAGCAGCTTAACGGGTGTGTACGAGCAGTACTTC
once,.,TRBJ2-7,TRBV5-4,CASSLDLVQGYEQYF,TGTGCCAGCAGCTTGGATTTGGTCCAGGGATACGAGCAGTACTTC
few,TRBD1,TRBJ1-1,TRBV5-1,CASSPGTGNTEAFF,TGCGCCAGCAGCCCCGGGACAGGAAACACTGAAGCTTTCTTT
few,TRBD2,TRBJ2-2,TRBV28,CATLAGDTGELFF,TGTGCCACCCTAGCGGGAGACACCGGGGAGCTGTTTTTT
.,TRBD2,TRBJ2-7,TRBV30,CAWSVGGTKEQYF,TGTGCCTGGAGTGTGGGCGGGACTAAAGAGCAGTACTTC
.,TRBD1,TRBJ2-5,TRBV11-3,CASSRTGGETQYF,TGTGCCAGCAGCCGGACAGGGGGAGAGACCCAGTACTTC
.,.,TRBJ1-2,TRBV5-1,CASSLAQALSGYTF,TGCGCCAGCAGCTTGGCGCAGGCCCTTTCGGGCTACACCTTC
.,.,TRBJ2-1,TRBV5-1,CASSLLQEFGEQFF,TGCGCCAGCAGCTTGTTACAGGAGTTTGGTGAGCAGTTCTTC
.,TRBD2,TRBJ2-3,TRBV11-2,CASSPDLGRDADTQYF,TGTGCCAGCAGCCCAGACCTCGGGAGGGATGCAGATACGCAGTATTTT
.,TRBD1,TRBJ2-7,TRBV5-1,CASSMSGQVYEQYF,TGCGCCAGCAGTATGTCGGGACAGGTCTACGAGCAGTACTTC
.,.,TRBJ2-7,TRBV27,CASSLGPSAVNEQYF,TGTGCCAGCAGTTTGGGGCCATCGGCGGTCAACGAGCAGTACTTC
.,.,TRBJ1-1,TRBV5-1,CASSSAGVKNTEAFF,TGCGCCAGCAGCTCGGCAGGGGTTAAGAACACTGAAGCTTTCTTT
.,TRBD1,TRBJ2-7,TRBV6-5,CASRDRVEQYF,TGTGCCAGCAGGGACAGGGTCGAGCAGTACTTC
.,.,TRBJ1-1,TRBV27,CASSYAGVMGTEAFF,TGTGCCAGCAGTTATGCAGGGGTAATGGGAACTGAAGCTTTCTTT